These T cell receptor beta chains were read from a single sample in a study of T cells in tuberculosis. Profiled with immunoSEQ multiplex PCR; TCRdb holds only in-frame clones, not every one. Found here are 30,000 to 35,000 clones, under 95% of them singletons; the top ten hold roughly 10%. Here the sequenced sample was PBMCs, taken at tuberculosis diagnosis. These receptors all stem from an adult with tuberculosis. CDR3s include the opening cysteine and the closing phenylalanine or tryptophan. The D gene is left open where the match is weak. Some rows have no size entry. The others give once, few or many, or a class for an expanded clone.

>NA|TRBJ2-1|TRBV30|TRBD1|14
TGTGCCTGGAGTATAGGGACAGGGTTAAATGAGCAGTTCTTC
CAWSIGTGLNEQFF
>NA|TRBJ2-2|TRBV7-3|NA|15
TGTGCCAGCAGCCCGGCTGGAGGGAACACCGGGGAGCTGTTTTTT
CASSPAGGNTGELFF
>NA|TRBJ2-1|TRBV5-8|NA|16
TGTGCCAGCAGCTTGGCTGGGGACTCGGCGTACAATGAGCAGTTCTTC
CASSLAGDSAYNEQFF
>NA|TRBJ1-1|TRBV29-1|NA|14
TGCAGCGTTCCCCGATCCGGGGTGAACACTGAAGCTTTCTTT
CSVPRSGVNTEAFF
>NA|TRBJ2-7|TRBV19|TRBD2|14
TGTGCCAGTAGTAGACTAGCGGGGCGCGCCGAGCAGTACTTC
CASSRLAGRAEQYF
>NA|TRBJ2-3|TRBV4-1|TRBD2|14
TGCGCCAGCAGCTTTGGGGGCGGGAGGGATACGCAGTATTTT
CASSFGGGRDTQYF
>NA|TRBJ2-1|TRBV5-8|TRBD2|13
TGTGCCAGCAGCCAGCGGGGGGTTAATGAGCAGTTCTTC
CASSQRGVNEQFF
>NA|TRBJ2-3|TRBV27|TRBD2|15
TGTGCCAGCAGTTCCCGGCGGGAGGACGCAGATACGCAGTATTTT
CASSSRREDADTQYF
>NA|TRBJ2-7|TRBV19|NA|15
TGTGCCAGTAGTGAAACAGGGGAGGAAGGTTACGAGCAGTACTTC
CASSETGEEGYEQYF
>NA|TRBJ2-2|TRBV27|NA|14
TGTGCCAGCAGTTTACGGGTTGACGCCGGGGAGCTGTTTTTT
CASSLRVDAGELFF
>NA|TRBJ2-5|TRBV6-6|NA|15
TGTGCCAGCAAAGGCCATCGTAGCCTTGGGGAGACCCAGTACTTC
CASKGHRSLGETQYF
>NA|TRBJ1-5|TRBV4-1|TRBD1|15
TGCGCCAGCAGCCAAGCCGGGACAGGCAATCAGCCCCAGCATTTT
CASSQAGTGNQPQHF
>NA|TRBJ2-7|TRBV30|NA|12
TGTGCCTGGGGGAGGGACACCTACGAGCAGTACTTC
CAWGRDTYEQYF
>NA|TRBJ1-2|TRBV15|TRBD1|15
TGTGCCACCAGCTTAGACCGGGACAGGGGTGATGGCTACACCTTC
CATSLDRDRGDGYTF
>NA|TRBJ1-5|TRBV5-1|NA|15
TGCGCCAGCAGCTTGACAGGAGATAGCAATCAGCCCCAGCATTTT
CASSLTGDSNQPQHF
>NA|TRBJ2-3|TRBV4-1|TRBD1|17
TGCGCCAGCAGCCAAGTCCCCGGGACAGGGGTCGCAGATACGCAGTATTTT
CASSQVPGTGVADTQYF
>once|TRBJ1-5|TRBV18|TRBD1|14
TGTGCCAGCTCACCTGACAGGGTCAATCAGCCCCAGCATTTT
CASSPDRVNQPQHF
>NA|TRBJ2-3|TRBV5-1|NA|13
TGCGCCAGCAGCCTACCCCAATCAGATACGCAGTATTTT
CASSLPQSDTQYF
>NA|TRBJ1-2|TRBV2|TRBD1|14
TGTGCCAGCAGTGATTCGACAGGGCGGGGTGGCTACACCTTC
CASSDSTGRGGYTF
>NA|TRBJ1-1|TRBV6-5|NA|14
TGTGCCAGCACCTACGACTCGGGGAACACTGAAGCTTTCTTT
CASTYDSGNTEAFF
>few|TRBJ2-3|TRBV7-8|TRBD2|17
TGTGCCAGCAGCTTAGCGCGGGCGGGAGAGCGGGCAGATACGCAGTATTTT
CASSLARAGERADTQYF
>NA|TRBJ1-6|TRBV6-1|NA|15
TGTGCCAGCAGTGAATTGGGCAGGGCGAATTCACCCCTCCACTTT
CASSELGRANSPLHF
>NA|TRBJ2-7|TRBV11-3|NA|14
TGTGCCAGCAGCCCACGAGACGGGGACTACGAGCAGTACTTC
CASSPRDGDYEQYF
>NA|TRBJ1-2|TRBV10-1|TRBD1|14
TGCGCCAGCAGTGAGAGGGGGCCACCTATTGGCTACACCTTC
CASSERGPPIGYTF
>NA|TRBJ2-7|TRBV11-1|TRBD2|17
TGTGCCAGCAGCTTAGGTCGCAGCGGGGGATCCTCCTACGAGCAGTACTTC
CASSLGRSGGSSYEQYF
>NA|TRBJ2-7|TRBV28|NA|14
TGTGCCAGCAGTGAGGCCGGACAGTCCGACGAGCAGTACTTC
CASSEAGQSDEQYF
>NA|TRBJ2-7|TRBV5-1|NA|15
TGCGCCAGCAGCTTGGGGCCCGAAATCGTCAGCGAGCAGTACTTC
CASSLGPEIVSEQYF
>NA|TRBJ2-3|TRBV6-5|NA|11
TGTGCCAGCCGGGACACAGATACGCAGTATTTT
CASRDTDTQYF
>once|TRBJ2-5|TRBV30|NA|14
TGTGCCTGGAGCGACCCGGGAGTCGCCGAGACCCAGTACTTC
CAWSDPGVAETQYF
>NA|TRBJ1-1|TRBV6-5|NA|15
TGTGCCAGCAGTTACGGGGGGGGCCCGAACACTGAAGCTTTCTTT
CASSYGGGPNTEAFF
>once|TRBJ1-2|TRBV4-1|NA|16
TGCGCCAGCAGCCTCCCGACAGGACCCACAGGGTATGGCTACACCTTC
CASSLPTGPTGYGYTF
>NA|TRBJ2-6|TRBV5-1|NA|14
TGCGCCAGCAGCTCCATCCAGGGGGCCAACGTCCTGACTTTC
CASSSIQGANVLTF
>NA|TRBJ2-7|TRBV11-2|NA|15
TGTGCCAGCAGCCAGATACAGGGTGGGAAGTACGAGCAGTACTTC
CASSQIQGGKYEQYF